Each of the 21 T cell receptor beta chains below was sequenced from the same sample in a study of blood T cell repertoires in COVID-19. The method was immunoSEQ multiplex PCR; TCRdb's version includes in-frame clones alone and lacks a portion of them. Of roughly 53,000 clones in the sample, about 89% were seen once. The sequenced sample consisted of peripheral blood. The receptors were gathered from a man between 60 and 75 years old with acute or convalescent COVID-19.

The chain's CDR3 is CASSETLVSYEQYF. DNA for the CDR3: TGCGCCAGCTCCGAGACCCTAGTTTCCTACGAGCAGTACTTC. The V and J genes are TRBV10-2 and TRBJ2-7; no clear D gene. This CDR3 spans 14 amino acids. Trimming stripped 8 bases from V and 1 base from J, with 15 bases between. Germline V CDR1 and CDR2: WSHSY, SAAADI.

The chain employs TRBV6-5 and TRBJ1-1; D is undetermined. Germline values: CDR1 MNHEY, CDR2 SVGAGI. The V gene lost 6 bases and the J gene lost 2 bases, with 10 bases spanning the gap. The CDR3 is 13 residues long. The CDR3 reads CASRYSTNTEAFF. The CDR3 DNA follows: TGTGCCAGCAGATATTCAACAAACACTGAAGCTTTCTTT.

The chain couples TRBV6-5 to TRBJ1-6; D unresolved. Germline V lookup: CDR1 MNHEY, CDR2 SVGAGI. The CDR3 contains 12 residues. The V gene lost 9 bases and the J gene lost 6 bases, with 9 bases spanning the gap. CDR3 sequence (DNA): TGTGCCAGTAAACGGGGTAATTCACCCCTCCACTTT. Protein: CASKRGNSPLHF.

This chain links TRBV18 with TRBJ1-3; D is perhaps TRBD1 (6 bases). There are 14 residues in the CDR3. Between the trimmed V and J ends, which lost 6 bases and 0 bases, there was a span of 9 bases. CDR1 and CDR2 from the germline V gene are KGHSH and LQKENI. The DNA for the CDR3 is TGTGCCAGCTCCTCAGGGGCCTCTGGAAACACCATATATTTT. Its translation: CASSSGASGNTIYF. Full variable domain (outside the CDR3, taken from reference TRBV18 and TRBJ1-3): NAGVMQNPRHLVRRRGQEARLRCSPMKGHSHVYWYRQLPEEGLKFMVYLQKENIIDESGMPKERFSAEFPKEGPSILRIQQVVRGDSAAYFCASSSGASGNTIYFGEGSWLTVV.

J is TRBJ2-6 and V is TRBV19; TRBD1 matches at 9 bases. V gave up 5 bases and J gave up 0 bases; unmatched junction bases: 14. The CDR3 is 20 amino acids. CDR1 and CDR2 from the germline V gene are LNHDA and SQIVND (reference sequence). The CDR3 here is CASSSRGSGQGNSGANVLTF. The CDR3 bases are TGTGCCAGTAGTTCAAGAGGCTCGGGACAGGGAAACTCTGGGGCCAACGTCCTGACTTTC.

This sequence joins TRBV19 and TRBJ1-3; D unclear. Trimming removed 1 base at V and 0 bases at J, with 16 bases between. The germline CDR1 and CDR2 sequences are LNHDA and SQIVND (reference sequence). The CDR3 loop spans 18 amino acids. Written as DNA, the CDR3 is TGTGCCAGTAGTATAGGTAGGAGGCGGGGAGACTCTGGAAACACCATATATTTT. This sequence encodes CASSIGRRRGDSGNTIYF.

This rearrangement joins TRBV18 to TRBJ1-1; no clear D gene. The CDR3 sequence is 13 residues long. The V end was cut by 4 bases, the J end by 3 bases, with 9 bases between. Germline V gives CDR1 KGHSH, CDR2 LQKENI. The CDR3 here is CASSHERDTEAFF. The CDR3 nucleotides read TGTGCCAGCTCACATGAGCGAGACACTGAAGCTTTCTTT. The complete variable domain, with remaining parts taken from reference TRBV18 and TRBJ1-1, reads NAGVMQNPRHLVRRRGQEARLRCSPMKGHSHVYWYRQLPEEGLKFMVYLQKENIIDESGMPKERFSAEFPKEGPSILRIQQVVRGDSAAYFCASSHERDTEAFFGQGTRLTVV.

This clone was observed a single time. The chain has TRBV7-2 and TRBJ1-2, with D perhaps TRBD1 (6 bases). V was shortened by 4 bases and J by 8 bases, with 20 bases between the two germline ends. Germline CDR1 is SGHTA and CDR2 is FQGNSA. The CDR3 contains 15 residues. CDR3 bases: TGTGCCAGCAGCTCCTCGGTAGGGGGTTTGGTGGGCTACACCTTC. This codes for CASSSSVGGLVGYTF.

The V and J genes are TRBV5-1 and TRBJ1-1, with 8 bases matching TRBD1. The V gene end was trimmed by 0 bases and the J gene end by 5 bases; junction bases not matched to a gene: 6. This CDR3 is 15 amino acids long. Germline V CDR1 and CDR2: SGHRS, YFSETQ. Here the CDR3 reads CASSLGDRPGTEAFF. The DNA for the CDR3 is TGCGCCAGCAGCTTGGGGGACAGGCCAGGGACTGAAGCTTTCTTT.

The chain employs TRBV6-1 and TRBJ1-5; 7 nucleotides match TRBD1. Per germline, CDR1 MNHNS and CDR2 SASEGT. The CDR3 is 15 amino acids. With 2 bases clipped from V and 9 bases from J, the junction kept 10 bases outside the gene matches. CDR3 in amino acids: CASSETYRGDRPQHF. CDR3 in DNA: TGTGCCAGCAGTGAAACATACAGGGGCGATCGGCCCCAGCATTTT.

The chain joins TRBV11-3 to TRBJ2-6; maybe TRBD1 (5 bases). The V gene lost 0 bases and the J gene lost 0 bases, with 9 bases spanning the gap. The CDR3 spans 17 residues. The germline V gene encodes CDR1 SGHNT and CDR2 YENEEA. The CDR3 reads CASSLDSTASGANVLTF. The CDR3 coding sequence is TGTGCCAGCAGCTTAGATTCGACAGCCTCTGGGGCCAACGTCCTGACTTTC.

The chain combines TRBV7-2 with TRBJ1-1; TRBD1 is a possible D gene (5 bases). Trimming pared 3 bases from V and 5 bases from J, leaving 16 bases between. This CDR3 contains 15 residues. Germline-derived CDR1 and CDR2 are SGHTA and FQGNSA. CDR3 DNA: TGTGCCAGCAGCTTTTTGTCAGGGTCGAGGACTGAAGCTTTCTTT. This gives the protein CASSFLSGSRTEAFF.

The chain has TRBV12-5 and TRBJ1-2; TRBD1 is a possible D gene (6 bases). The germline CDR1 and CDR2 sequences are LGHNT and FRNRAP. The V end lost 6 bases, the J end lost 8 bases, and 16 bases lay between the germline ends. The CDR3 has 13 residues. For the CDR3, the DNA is TGTGCTAGTGGCCTTACAGGGTCCGGGGGCTACACCTTC. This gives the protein CASGLTGSGGYTF. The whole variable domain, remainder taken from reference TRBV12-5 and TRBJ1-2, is DARVTQTPRHKVTEMGQEVTMRCQPILGHNTVFWYRQTMMQGLELLAYFRNRAPLDDSGMPKDRFSAEMPDATLATLKIQPSEPRDSAVYFCASGLTGSGGYTFGSGTRLTVV.

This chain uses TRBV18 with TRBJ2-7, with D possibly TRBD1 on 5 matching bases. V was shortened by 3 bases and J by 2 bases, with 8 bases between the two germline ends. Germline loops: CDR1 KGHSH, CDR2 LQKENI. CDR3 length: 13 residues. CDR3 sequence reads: CASSPDTTYEQYF. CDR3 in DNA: TGTGCCAGCTCACCGGACACGACCTACGAGCAGTACTTC.

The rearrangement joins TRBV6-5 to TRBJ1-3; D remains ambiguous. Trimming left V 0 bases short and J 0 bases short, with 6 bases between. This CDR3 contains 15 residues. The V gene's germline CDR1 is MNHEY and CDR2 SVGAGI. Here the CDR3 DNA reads TGTGCCAGCAGTTACTCGAGGAGCTCTGGAAACACCATATATTTT. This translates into CASSYSRSSGNTIYF.

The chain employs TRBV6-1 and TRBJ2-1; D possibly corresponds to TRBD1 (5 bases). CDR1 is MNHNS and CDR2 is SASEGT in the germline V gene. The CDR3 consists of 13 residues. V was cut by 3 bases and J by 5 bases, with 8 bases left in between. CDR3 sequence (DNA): TGTGCCAGCAGTGACAGGGTAAACAATGAGCAGTTCTTC. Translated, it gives CASSDRVNNEQFF.

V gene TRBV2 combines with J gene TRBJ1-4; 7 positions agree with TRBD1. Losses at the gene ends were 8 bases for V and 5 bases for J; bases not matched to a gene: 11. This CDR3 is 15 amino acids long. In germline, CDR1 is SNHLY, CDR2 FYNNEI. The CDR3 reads CASRQGSGLNEKLFF. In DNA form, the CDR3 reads TGTGCCAGCCGACAGGGCTCCGGATTAAATGAAAAACTGTTTTTT.

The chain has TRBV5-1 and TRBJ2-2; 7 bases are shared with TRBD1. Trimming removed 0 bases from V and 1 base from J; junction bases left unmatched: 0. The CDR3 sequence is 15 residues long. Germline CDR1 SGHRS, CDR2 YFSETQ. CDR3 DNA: TGCGCCAGCAGCTTGGACAGGGGGAACACCGGGGAGCTGTTTTTT. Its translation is CASSLDRGNTGELFF.

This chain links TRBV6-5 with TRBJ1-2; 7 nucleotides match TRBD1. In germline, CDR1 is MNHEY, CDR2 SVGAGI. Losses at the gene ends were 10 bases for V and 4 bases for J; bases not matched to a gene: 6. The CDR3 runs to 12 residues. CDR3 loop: CATWTGSYGYTF. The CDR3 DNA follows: TGTGCCACCTGGACAGGAAGCTATGGCTACACCTTC.

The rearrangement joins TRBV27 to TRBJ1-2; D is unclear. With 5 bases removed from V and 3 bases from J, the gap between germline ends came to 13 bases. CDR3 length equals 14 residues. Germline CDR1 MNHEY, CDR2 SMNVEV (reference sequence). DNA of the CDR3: TGTGCCAGCAGTCACCCCCAGGCTCACTATGGCTACACCTTC. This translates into CASSHPQAHYGYTF.

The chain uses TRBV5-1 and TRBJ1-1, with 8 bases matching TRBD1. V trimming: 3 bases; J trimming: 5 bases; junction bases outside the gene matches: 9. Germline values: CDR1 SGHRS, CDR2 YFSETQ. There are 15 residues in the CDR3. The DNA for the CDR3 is TGCGCCAGCAGCTCTGGAGACAGGGGTGGAACTGAAGCTTTCTTT. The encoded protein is CASSSGDRGGTEAFF.